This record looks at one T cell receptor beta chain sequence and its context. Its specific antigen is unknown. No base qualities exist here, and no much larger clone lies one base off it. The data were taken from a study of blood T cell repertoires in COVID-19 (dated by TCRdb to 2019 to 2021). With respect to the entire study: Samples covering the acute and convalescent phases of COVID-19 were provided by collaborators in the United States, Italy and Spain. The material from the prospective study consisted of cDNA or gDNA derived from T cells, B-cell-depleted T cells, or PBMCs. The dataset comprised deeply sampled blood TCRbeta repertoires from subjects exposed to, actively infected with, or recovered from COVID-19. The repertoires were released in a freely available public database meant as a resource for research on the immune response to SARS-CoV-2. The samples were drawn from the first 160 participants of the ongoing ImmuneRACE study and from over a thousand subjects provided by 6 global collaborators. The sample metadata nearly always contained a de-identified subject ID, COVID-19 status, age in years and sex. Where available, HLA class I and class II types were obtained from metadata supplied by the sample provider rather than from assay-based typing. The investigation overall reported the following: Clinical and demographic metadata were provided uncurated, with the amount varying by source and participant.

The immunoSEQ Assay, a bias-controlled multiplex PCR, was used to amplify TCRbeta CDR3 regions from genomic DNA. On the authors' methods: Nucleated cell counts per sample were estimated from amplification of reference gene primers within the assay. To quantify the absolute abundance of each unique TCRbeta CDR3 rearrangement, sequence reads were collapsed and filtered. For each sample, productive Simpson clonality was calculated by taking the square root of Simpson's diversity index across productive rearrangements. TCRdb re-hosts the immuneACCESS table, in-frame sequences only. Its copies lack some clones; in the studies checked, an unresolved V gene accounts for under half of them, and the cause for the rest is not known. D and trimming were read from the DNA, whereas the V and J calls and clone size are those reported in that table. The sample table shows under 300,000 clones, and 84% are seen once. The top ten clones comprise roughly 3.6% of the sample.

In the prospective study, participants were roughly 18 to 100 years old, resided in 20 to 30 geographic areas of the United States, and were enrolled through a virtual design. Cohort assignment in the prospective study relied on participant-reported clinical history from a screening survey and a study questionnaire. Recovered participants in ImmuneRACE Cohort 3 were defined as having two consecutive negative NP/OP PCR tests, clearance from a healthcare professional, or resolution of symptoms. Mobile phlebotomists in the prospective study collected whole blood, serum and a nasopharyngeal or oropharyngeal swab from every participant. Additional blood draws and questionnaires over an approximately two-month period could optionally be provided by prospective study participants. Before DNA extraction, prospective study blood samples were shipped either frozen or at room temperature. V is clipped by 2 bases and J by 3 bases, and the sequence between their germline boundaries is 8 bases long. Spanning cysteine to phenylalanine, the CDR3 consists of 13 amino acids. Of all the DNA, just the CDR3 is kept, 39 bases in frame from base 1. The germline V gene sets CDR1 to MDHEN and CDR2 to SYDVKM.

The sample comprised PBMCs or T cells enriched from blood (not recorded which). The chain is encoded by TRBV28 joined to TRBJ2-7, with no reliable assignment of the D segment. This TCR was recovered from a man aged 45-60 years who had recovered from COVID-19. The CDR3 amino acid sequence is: CASSLNLYYEQYF. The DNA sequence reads TGTGCCAGCAGTTTAAATCTTTACTACGAGCAGTACTTC.